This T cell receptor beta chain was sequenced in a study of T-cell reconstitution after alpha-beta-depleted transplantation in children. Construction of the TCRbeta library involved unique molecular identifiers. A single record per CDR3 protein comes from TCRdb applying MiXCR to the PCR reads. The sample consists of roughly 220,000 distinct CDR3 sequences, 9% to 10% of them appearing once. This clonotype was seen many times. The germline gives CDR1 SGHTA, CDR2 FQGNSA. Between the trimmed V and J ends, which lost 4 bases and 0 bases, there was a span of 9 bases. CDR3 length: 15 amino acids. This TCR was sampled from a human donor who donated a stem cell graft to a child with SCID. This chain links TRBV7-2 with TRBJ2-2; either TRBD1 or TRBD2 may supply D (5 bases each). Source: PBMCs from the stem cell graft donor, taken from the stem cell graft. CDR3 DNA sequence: TGTGCCAGCAGCTGGGACCCCGCGAACACCGGGGAGCTGTTTTTT. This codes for CASSWDPANTGELFF.